Given below is one TCR beta chain in context. The sample belongs to a study of blood T cell repertoires in COVID-19. Study-wide context: Collection of acute and convalescent COVID-19 samples took place in the United States, Italy and Spain. T cells, B-cell-depleted T cells, or PBMCs supplied cDNA or gDNA.

The CDR3 consists of 15 residues. The trim removed 5 bases at V and 7 bases at J, leaving 14 bases unmatched. In germline, CDR1 is LNHDA, CDR2 SQIVND (reference sequence). Source study methods: Quantification of nucleated cells was approximated via reference gene primer amplification. TCRdb's copy holds only in-frame clones and misses some; the assay was immunoSEQ multiplex PCR. That table supplies the V and J calls and clone size; D and trimming were determined from the DNA. The table has under 300,000 clones, around 80% seen once. The genes are TRBV19 and TRBJ2-7, with TRBD1 matching 7 bases. The source of this sequence is a human donor in a cohort sampled during active COVID-19. The sequenced sample consisted of peripheral blood. The CDR3, as DNA: TGTGCCAGTAGTCCTCGACAGGGACCCCCGCGTGAGCAGTACTTC. It translates to CASSPRQGPPREQYF.